A single sample gave rise to the 24 T cell receptor beta chains below, sequenced in a study of shared clonotypes between healthy human individuals. Repertoires were generated with immunoSEQ multiplex PCR, while TCRdb's copy carries only in-frame clones and drops some. Among some 500,000 clones listed, approximately 95% were seen once. Sequenced: naive CD4+ T cells sorted from blood. Subset of the sample: CD45RA+ positively selected. The receptors were gathered from a woman in her twenties or thirties in good health.

The chain joins TRBV20-1 to TRBJ1-1; no firm D call. CDR1 is DFQATT, CDR2 SNEGSKA, per germline (reference sequence). V was clipped by 3 bases and J by 7 bases, with 9 bases between them. CDR3 length: 11 residues. CDR3 DNA sequence: TGCAGTGCTAGCCCCGGGCATGAAGCTTTCTTT. This sequence encodes CSASPGHEAFF.

This clone was seen only once. The chain combines TRBV6-6 with TRBJ2-4, with 11 bases lining up with TRBD2. Germline trimming cut 5 bases from V and 1 base from J; bases unmatched to any gene: 4. This CDR3 spans 16 amino acids. Germline-derived CDR1 and CDR2 are MNHNY and SVGAGI (reference sequence). In DNA, the CDR3 is TGTGCCAGCAGTACTAGCGGGAGCGTGGCCAAAAACATTCAGTACTTC. It yields the protein CASSTSGSVAKNIQYF.

This chain links TRBV5-4 with TRBJ1-1; perhaps TRBD1 as D (5 bases). The V end was cut by 6 bases, the J end by 5 bases, with 20 bases between. Germline V gene sequence: CDR1 SGHNT, CDR2 YYREEE (reference sequence). This CDR3 has 15 residues. The CDR3 here is CASIPNPGVGTEAFF. CDR3 nucleotide sequence: TGTGCCAGCATCCCCAACCCGGGGGTCGGGACTGAAGCTTTCTTT.

The chain links TRBV5-1 to TRBJ1-2; 10 nucleotides align to TRBD1. Germline CDR1 is SGHRS and CDR2 is YFSETQ. J lost 7 bases, V lost 5 bases, and 8 bases had no gene match. The CDR3 totals 14 residues. CDR3 in amino acids: CASRPGTGEAGYTF. The DNA of the CDR3 is TGCGCCAGCAGACCCGGGACAGGGGAGGCTGGCTACACCTTC.

The V call is TRBV28, the J call TRBJ2-7; 7 nucleotides align to TRBD1. Looked up from germline, CDR1 is MDHEN and CDR2 is SYDVKM. There are 13 residues in the CDR3. The junction had 5 bases not matched to a gene; V was cut back by 8 bases and J by 1 base. This CDR3 is CASLGGDSYEQYF. The DNA of the CDR3 is TGTGCCAGCCTAGGGGGCGATTCCTACGAGCAGTACTTC. Together with reference TRBV28 and TRBJ2-7, the CDR3 gives the full variable domain: DVKVTQSSRYLVKRTGEKVFLECVQDMDHENMFWYRQDPGLGLRLIYFSYDVKMKEKGDIPEGYSVSREKKERFSLILESASTNQTSMYLCASLGGDSYEQYFGPGTRLTVT.

V is TRBV28 and J is TRBJ2-1; no definite D call. Germline CDR1 reads MDHEN; CDR2 reads SYDVKM. This CDR3 contains 13 residues. The V end lost 6 bases, the J end lost 3 bases, and 9 bases lay between the germline ends. CDR3: CASRGMGYNEQFF. For the CDR3, the DNA is TGTGCCAGCAGAGGGATGGGCTACAATGAGCAGTTCTTC.

The gene calls are TRBV5-1 and TRBJ1-4; no firm D call. The CDR3 has 15 amino acids. The germline V gene encodes CDR1 SGHRS and CDR2 YFSETQ. Trimming left V 0 bases short and J 0 bases short, with 6 bases between. The CDR3 here is CASSLGKSTNEKLFF. CDR3 DNA sequence: TGCGCCAGCAGCTTGGGGAAATCAACTAATGAAAAACTGTTTTTT.

Concerning this clone: Other DNA variants within this sample encode the same CDR3. V gene TRBV11-2 combines with J gene TRBJ2-3; D unresolved. Trimming cost V 0 bases and J 4 bases, with 2 bases left between them. The CDR3 runs 12 residues. Per the germline V gene, CDR1 is SGHAT and CDR2 is FQNNGV. CDR3 bases: TGTGCCAGCAGCTTAGACTCAGATACGCAGTATTTT. This translates into CASSLDSDTQYF.

The genes are TRBV30 and TRBJ2-3; 7 bases match TRBD2. The junction had 11 bases not matched to a gene; V was cut back by 4 bases and J by 4 bases. Per the germline V gene, CDR1 is GTSNPN and CDR2 is SVGIG (reference sequence). This CDR3 has 15 residues. The CDR3 DNA is TGTGCCTGGAAGCAGGTCGCGGGAGCACCAGATACGCAGTATTTT. Protein: CAWKQVAGAPDTQYF.

The genes are TRBV5-1 and TRBJ1-1, with 8 bases identical to TRBD1. V shed 7 bases, J shed 1 base, and the junction held 6 bases outside the gene matches. The germline V gene encodes CDR1 SGHRS and CDR2 YFSETQ. The CDR3 spans 14 residues. CDR3 DNA: TGCGCCAGCTTATCCGGGACAGGGAACACTGAAGCTTTCTTT. Protein: CASLSGTGNTEAFF.

This clone was picked up one time. The genes are TRBV2 and TRBJ2-7, with D possibly TRBD1 on 5 matching bases. The length of the CDR3 is 13 residues. In germline, CDR1 is SNHLY, CDR2 FYNNEI. V was shortened by 4 bases and J by 5 bases, with 12 bases between the two germline ends. The CDR3 region is CASSAQGRDEQYF. The CDR3 bases are TGTGCCAGCAGTGCGCAGGGTAGGGACGAGCAGTACTTC. The full variable domain, with the rest looked up from reference TRBV2 and TRBJ2-7, is EPEVTQTPSHQVTQMGQEVILRCVPISNHLYFYWYRQILGQKVEFLVSFYNNEISEKSEIFDDQFSVERPDGSNFTLKIRSTKLEDSAMYFCASSAQGRDEQYFGPGTRLTVT.

The chain is built from TRBV4-3 and TRBJ1-1; D gene uncertain. V was trimmed by 0 bases and J by 12 bases, leaving 8 bases between them. CDR1 is LGHNA and CDR2 is YSLEER in the germline V gene. This CDR3 spans 11 amino acids. Here the CDR3 reads CASSQDPQTFF. Written as DNA, the CDR3 is TGCGCCAGCAGCCAAGATCCTCAGACTTTCTTT.

The rearrangement links TRBV11-2 to TRBJ2-5, with a possible D match to TRBD1 (6 bases). The J call is doubtful: the DNA matches TRBJ2-7 better. This CDR3 is built from 14 residues. Germline V CDR1 and CDR2: SGHAT, FQNNGV. In DNA, the CDR3 is TGTGCCAGCAGCTCGAGGGGGTCGTCCTACGAGCAGTACTTC. Protein sequence: CASSSRGSSYEQYF.

The rearrangement links TRBV5-1 to TRBJ2-1; 13 nucleotides match TRBD2. Germline V CDR1 and CDR2: SGHRS, YFSETQ. The CDR3 covers 15 residues. V trimming: 4 bases; J trimming: 9 bases; junction bases outside the gene matches: 7. The DNA of the CDR3 is TGCGCCAGCAGCCAACTAGCGGGAGGGCAAGGTGAGCAGTTCTTC. Translated, it gives CASSQLAGGQGEQFF.

The V gene is TRBV6-5, the J gene TRBJ1-2; 7 bases are a match to TRBD1. Trimming cost V 6 bases and J 9 bases; bases outside gene matches: 10. The CDR3 covers 13 residues. The germline gives CDR1 MNHEY, CDR2 SVGAGI. The CDR3 here is CASRGGQRRSYTF. As DNA, the CDR3 is TGTGCCAGCAGGGGGGGACAGCGGAGGAGCTACACCTTC.

The chain links TRBV14 to TRBJ1-3, with D unclear. The ends were cut back, 4 bases at V and 4 bases at J, with 14 bases in the middle. Germline loops: CDR1 SGHDN, CDR2 FVKESK. The CDR3 consists of 15 residues. The CDR3 is CASSPSREAGNTIYF. CDR3 coding DNA: TGTGCCAGCAGCCCTTCCCGGGAGGCAGGAAACACCATATATTTT. The complete variable domain, with remaining parts taken from reference TRBV14 and TRBJ1-3, reads EAGVTQFPSHSVIEKGQTVTLRCDPISGHDNLYWYRRVMGKEIKFLLHFVKESKQDESGMPNNRFLAERTGGTYSTLKVQPAELEDSGVYFCASSPSREAGNTIYFGEGSWLTVV.

J is TRBJ2-1 and V is TRBV2, with TRBD2 matching over 9 bases. Germline CDR1 is SNHLY and CDR2 is FYNNEI. J was trimmed by 8 bases and V by 3 bases; bases with no gene match: 8. The CDR3 consists of 15 residues. The CDR3 DNA reads TGTGCCAGCAGTGAGAGGCGGGAGGGCCGTTATGAGCAGTTCTTC. As protein: CASSERREGRYEQFF.

CDR3 sequence: CASSKGAGRSYNEQFF. The CDR3 DNA reads TGTGCCAGTAGCAAAGGGGCGGGAAGGTCCTACAATGAGCAGTTCTTC. This chain links TRBV19 with TRBJ2-1; a possible D gene is TRBD2 (6 bases). Looked up from germline, CDR1 is LNHDA and CDR2 is SQIVND (reference sequence). The CDR3 has 16 residues. V lost 6 bases, J lost 1 base, and 16 bases lay in between.

This rearrangement joins TRBV19 to TRBJ2-2; D remains unclear. This CDR3 has 12 amino acids. V was pared by 0 bases and J by 8 bases, with 4 bases between. CDR1 is LNHDA and CDR2 is SQIVND in the germline V gene (reference sequence). The DNA for the CDR3 is TGTGCCAGTAGTATAGATTCTGGGGAGCTGTTTTTT. Its protein product is CASSIDSGELFF.

As regards this clone: The sample carries other DNA sequences with the same CDR3. The V gene is TRBV18, the J gene TRBJ2-7; no clear D gene. The CDR3 covers 11 residues. The V gene's germline CDR1 is KGHSH and CDR2 LQKENI. Trimming left V 5 bases short and J 2 bases short, with 4 bases between. The CDR3 here is CASSSTYEQYF. The DNA of the CDR3 is TGTGCCAGCTCAAGTACCTACGAGCAGTACTTC.

The chain recombines TRBV6-5 with TRBJ2-7, with a tentative D call TRBD1 (6 bases). The V end lost 6 bases, the J end lost 2 bases, and 14 bases lay between the germline ends. The length of the CDR3 is 14 residues. From germline, CDR1 is MNHEY and CDR2 SVGAGI. The CDR3, as DNA: TGTGCCAGCAGCCACCGCTACAGGGCCTACGAGCAGTACTTC. Protein product: CASSHRYRAYEQYF.

The rearrangement joins TRBV28 to TRBJ1-1; D remains ambiguous. There are 13 residues in the CDR3. Per the germline V gene, CDR1 is MDHEN and CDR2 is SYDVKM. The V and J ends lost 3 bases and 9 bases respectively, with 14 bases between them. CDR3 sequence: CASSFGDPQQAFF. As DNA, the CDR3 is TGTGCCAGCAGTTTCGGGGATCCACAACAAGCTTTCTTT.

For this clone: Other DNA sequences in this specimen translate into the identical CDR3. The chain links TRBV2 to TRBJ1-5; D ambiguous. Germline CDR1 SNHLY, CDR2 FYNNEI. V gave up 1 base and J gave up 5 bases, with 3 bases separating them. CDR3 length equals 12 residues. The CDR3 region is CASSEGYQPQHF. CDR3 nucleotide sequence: TGTGCCAGCAGTGAAGGCTATCAGCCCCAGCATTTT.

This sequence joins TRBV11-2 and TRBJ1-1; 7 bases match TRBD1. The CDR3 covers 14 residues. With 7 bases clipped from V and 0 bases from J, the junction kept 5 bases outside the gene matches. Germline CDR1 SGHAT, CDR2 FQNNGV. CDR3 in DNA: TGTGCCAGCAAGTTGGGACAGTTGAACACTGAAGCTTTCTTT. Amino acids: CASKLGQLNTEAFF.